A selection of T cell receptor beta chains follows, all from one sample in a study of OX40 agonist ivuxolimab in advanced cancers. The method was immunoSEQ multiplex PCR; TCRdb's version includes in-frame clones alone and lacks a portion of them. The table has 40,000 to 60,000 clones, approximately 95% seen once; the top ten hold 24%. The sample in question was CD4+ or CD8+ T cells sorted from blood, obtained in a trial of the OX40 agonist ivuxolimab. These receptors originate from an adult with an advanced solid tumor such as melanoma, head and neck, liver or kidney cancer. CDR3s include the opening cysteine and the closing phenylalanine or tryptophan. Fields, in order: J gene, D gene, clone size, V gene, CDR3 DNA, CDR3 protein. The D gene is left open where the match is weak. Some rows have no size entry. The others give once, few or many, or a class for an expanded clone.

TRBJ1-3 | - | - | TRBV2 | TGTGCCAGCATTACCGGGCAGACCATATATTTT | CASITGQTIYF
TRBJ2-7 | - | - | TRBV5-1 | TGCGCCAGCAGCATCAACCAGGGGCCCTTCTCCTACGAGCAGTACTTC | CASSINQGPFSYEQYF
TRBJ2-7 | - | - | TRBV25-1 | TGTGCCAGCAGTGGCTGGTTTAGAGGGGTAAACGAGCAGTACTTC | CASSGWFRGVNEQYF
TRBJ2-1 | - | - | TRBV7-2 | TGTGCCAGCAGCTTATATGAGCGGGATGAGCAGTTCTTC | CASSLYERDEQFF
TRBJ2-1 | TRBD2 | - | TRBV6-1 | TGTGCCAGCAGTGATGGGGCATTTAGCGGGAGTCATGAGCAGTTCTTC | CASSDGAFSGSHEQFF
TRBJ1-1 | TRBD1 | few | TRBV9 | TGTGCCAGCAGCGTTCAGGGGGACACTGAAGCTTTCTTT | CASSVQGDTEAFF
TRBJ2-7 | - | - | TRBV13 | TGTGCCAGCAGCTTAGCGGCTAGCTGGGAGCAGTACTTC | CASSLAASWEQYF
TRBJ2-2 | TRBD2 | - | TRBV5-8 | TGTGCCAGCAGCTTAGGTAGCGGGAGTTACACCGGGGAGCTGTTTTTT | CASSLGSGSYTGELFF
TRBJ1-1 | - | few | TRBV6-1 | TGTGCCAACACTCTTGGAACTGAAGCTTTCTTT | CANTLGTEAFF
TRBJ1-2 | - | once | TRBV19 | TGTGCCAGTAGTTACCAGCCGGCCGAGGAGGGCTACACCTTC | CASSYQPAEEGYTF
TRBJ1-2 | TRBD1 | - | TRBV5-1 | TGCGCCAGCAGCTTGGCGGGACAGTTGGACTATGGCTACACCTTC | CASSLAGQLDYGYTF
TRBJ1-5 | TRBD1 | - | TRBV6-5 | TGTGCCAGCAGTTACGGGACAGGAGTTCAGCCCCAGCATTTT | CASSYGTGVQPQHF
TRBJ2-2 | - | - | TRBV9 | TGTGCCAGCAGCGTAGAGGTCACCGGGGAGCTGTTTTTT | CASSVEVTGELFF
TRBJ2-1 | - | - | TRBV7-6 | TGTGCCAGCAGCTTAGATCGGAGCTCCTACAATGAGCAGTTCTTC | CASSLDRSSYNEQFF
TRBJ1-5 | - | - | TRBV2 | TGTGCCAGCAGTGAAGGTCGGGGACATCTTGATTATAGCAATCAGCCCCAGCATTTT | CASSEGRGHLDYSNQPQHF
TRBJ1-4 | TRBD1 | - | TRBV9 | TGTGCCAGCAATCCACAGGGGAATGAAAAACTGTTTTTT | CASNPQGNEKLFF
TRBJ2-7 | - | - | TRBV4-2 | TGTGCCAGCAGCCAGGAGTTATCCTACGAGCAGTACTTC | CASSQELSYEQYF
TRBJ2-2 | - | - | TRBV7-9 | TGTGCCAGCAGCTGGCAGGCTTACACCGGGGAGCTGTTTTTT | CASSWQAYTGELFF
TRBJ2-7 | - | - | TRBV27 | TGTGCCAGCAGTTTATCCGGGCCAGCCTACGAGCAGTACTTC | CASSLSGPAYEQYF
TRBJ1-1 | - | - | TRBV19 | TGTGCCAGCCTAGGCTGGCGGGGGGTAAGTGAAGCTTTCTTT | CASLGWRGVSEAFF
TRBJ2-7 | TRBD2 | - | TRBV4-3 | TGCGCCAGCCAACCTTTTGCGGGGGGCTACGAGCAGTACTTC | CASQPFAGGYEQYF
TRBJ2-2 | - | - | TRBV29-1 | TGCAGCGTTGTCGGGGCGGGCACCGGGGAGCTGTTTTTT | CSVVGAGTGELFF
TRBJ2-1 | TRBD2 | - | TRBV10-2 | TGCGCCAGCATGAGTTCACGGACTAGCGTCTACAATGAGCAGTTCTTC | CASMSSRTSVYNEQFF
TRBJ1-3 | - | - | TRBV19 | TGTGCCAGTAGTCGAGCCTCTGGAAACACCATATATTTT | CASSRASGNTIYF
TRBJ2-7 | - | - | TRBV4-1 | TGCGCCAGCAGCCAAACTAGGGAGGGGGGGCCTCTCAACGAGCAGTACTTC | CASSQTREGGPLNEQYF
TRBJ1-4 | TRBD1 | - | TRBV27 | TGTGCCAGCAGACCTCTCGGACAGGGTGGGGGTCCAACTAATGAAAAACTGTTTTTT | CASRPLGQGGGPTNEKLFF
TRBJ2-5 | TRBD2 | - | TRBV13 | TGTGCCAGCAGCTTAGGGCCCCAAAAGCGGGAGGGACAAGAGACCCAGTACTTC | CASSLGPQKREGQETQYF
TRBJ1-5 | TRBD1 | - | TRBV11-2 | TGTGCCAGCAGCCGAGGGACAGATCAGCCCCAGCATTTT | CASSRGTDQPQHF
TRBJ2-5 | - | - | TRBV27 | TGTGCCAGCAGTTGGACAGTCCAAGAGACCCAGTACTTC | CASSWTVQETQYF
TRBJ1-2 | - | - | TRBV9 | TGTGCCAGCAGCGTAGATTTGGGAGGGGATGGCTACACCTTC | CASSVDLGGDGYTF
TRBJ2-3 | - | - | TRBV6-5 | TGTGCCAGCAGTGCTGGGACTGCTAGCACAGATACGCAGTATTTT | CASSAGTASTDTQYF
TRBJ2-7 | - | once | TRBV21-1 | TGTGCCAGCAGCAAAGCTTATCCGGGAGGAAACACCTACGAGCAGTACTTC | CASSKAYPGGNTYEQYF
TRBJ1-1 | - | few | TRBV23-1 | TGCGCCAGCAGTCAATCGATTCAGACTGAACGGAGCGCTGAAGCTTTCTTT | CASSQSIQTERSAEAFF
TRBJ2-3 | TRBD2 | - | TRBV28 | TGTGCCAGCAGTTTCCTCCTTTCCTTCAGCGGGAGCGATGGGAACACAGATACGCAGTATTTT | CASSFLLSFSGSDGNTDTQYF
TRBJ1-4 | TRBD1 | - | TRBV9 | TGTGCCAGCAGCGTAGAGGGCAGGGGGGATGAAAAACTGTTTTTT | CASSVEGRGDEKLFF
TRBJ2-7 | - | few | TRBV11-2 | TGTGCCAGCAGCCCCGCCCTTGGGTCGGGTGAGCAGTACTTC | CASSPALGSGEQYF
TRBJ2-1 | - | - | TRBV9 | TGTGCCAGCAGCGTAGGAACGGGAAGGGAATACAATGAGCAGTTCTTC | CASSVGTGREYNEQFF